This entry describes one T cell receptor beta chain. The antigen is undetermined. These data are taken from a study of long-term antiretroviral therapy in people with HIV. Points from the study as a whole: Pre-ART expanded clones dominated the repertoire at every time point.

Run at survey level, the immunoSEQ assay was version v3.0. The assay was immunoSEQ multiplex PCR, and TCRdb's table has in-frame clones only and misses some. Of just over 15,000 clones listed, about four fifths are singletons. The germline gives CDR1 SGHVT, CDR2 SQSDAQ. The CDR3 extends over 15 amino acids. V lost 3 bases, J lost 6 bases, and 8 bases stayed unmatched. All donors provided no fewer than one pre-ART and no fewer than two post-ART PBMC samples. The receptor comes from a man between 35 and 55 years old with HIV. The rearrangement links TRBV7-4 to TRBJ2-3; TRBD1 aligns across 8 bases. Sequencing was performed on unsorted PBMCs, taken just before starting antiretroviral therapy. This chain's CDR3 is CASSLPRQGRDTQYF. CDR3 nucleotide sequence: TGTGCCAGCAGCTTGCCACGACAGGGGAGGGATACGCAGTATTTT.